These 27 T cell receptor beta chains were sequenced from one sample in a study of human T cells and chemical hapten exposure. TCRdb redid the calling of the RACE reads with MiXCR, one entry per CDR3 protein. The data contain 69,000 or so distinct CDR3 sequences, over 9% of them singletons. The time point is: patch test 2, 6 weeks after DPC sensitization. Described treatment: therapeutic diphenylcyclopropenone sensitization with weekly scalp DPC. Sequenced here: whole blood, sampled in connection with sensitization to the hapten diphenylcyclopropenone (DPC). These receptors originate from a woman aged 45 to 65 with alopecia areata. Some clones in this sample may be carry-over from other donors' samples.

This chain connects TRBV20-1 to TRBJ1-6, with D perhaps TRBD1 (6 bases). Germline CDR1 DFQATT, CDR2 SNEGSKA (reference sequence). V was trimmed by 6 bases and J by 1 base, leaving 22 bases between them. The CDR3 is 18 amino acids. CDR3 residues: CSAPEGWGQVSYNSPLHF. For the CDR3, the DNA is TGCAGTGCCCCAGAGGGATGGGGGCAAGTTTCCTATAATTCACCCCTCCACTTT.

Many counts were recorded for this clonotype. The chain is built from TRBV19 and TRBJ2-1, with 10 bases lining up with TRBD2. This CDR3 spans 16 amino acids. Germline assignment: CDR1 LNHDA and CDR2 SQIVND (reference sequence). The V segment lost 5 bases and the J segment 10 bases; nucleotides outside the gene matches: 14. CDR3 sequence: CASSRSSGRGVGEQFF. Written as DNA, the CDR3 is TGTGCCAGTAGTCGGTCTAGCGGGAGAGGGGTAGGAGAGCAGTTCTTC.

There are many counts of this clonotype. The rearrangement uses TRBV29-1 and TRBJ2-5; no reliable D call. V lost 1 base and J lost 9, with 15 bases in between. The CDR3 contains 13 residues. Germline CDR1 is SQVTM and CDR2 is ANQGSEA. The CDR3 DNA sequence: TGCAGCGTTGAAGTTTCCCTCCCGTGGTCCCAGTACTTC. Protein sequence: CSVEVSLPWSQYF. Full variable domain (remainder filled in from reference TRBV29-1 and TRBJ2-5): SAVISQKPSRDICQRGTSLTIQCQVDSQVTMMFWYRQQPGQSLTLIATANQGSEATYESGFVIDKFPISRPNLTFSTLTVSNMSPEDSSIYLCSVEVSLPWSQYFGPGTRLLVL.

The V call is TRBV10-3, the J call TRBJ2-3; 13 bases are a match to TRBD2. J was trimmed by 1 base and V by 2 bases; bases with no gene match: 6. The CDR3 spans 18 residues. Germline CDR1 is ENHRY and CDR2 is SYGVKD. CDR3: CAISEQLAGGPGTDTQYF. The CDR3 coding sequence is TGTGCCATCAGTGAGCAACTAGCGGGAGGGCCGGGCACAGATACGCAGTATTTT.

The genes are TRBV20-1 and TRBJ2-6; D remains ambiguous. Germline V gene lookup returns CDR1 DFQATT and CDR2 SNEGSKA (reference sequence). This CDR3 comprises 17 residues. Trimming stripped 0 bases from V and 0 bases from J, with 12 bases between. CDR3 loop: CSARDYGKSSGANVLTF. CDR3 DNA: TGCAGTGCTAGAGATTACGGAAAAAGCTCTGGGGCCAACGTCCTGACTTTC.

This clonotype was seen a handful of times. In nucleotides, the CDR3 is TGTGCCAGCAGCCTACAGGGGGCAGCTGGGGCCAACGTCCTGACTTTC. Translating it yields CASSLQGAAGANVLTF. The V gene is TRBV3-1, the J gene TRBJ2-6, with 9 bases aligning to TRBD1. Germline CDR1 and CDR2: LGHDT and YNNKEL (reference sequence). The CDR3 covers 16 residues. With V trimmed by 4 bases and J by 2 bases, 3 bases remained unmatched.

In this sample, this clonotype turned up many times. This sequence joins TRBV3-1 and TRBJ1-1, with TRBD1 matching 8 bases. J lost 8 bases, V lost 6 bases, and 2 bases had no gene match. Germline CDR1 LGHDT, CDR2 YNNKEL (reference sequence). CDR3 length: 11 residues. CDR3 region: CASSRDREAFF. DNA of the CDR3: TGTGCCAGCAGTAGGGACAGGGAAGCTTTCTTT.

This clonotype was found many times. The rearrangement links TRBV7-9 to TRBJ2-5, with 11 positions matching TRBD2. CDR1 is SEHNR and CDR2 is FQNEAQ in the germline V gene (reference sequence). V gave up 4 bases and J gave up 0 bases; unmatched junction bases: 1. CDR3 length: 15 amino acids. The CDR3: CASSSGLADQETQYF. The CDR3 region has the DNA TGTGCCAGCAGCTCGGGACTAGCGGACCAAGAGACCCAGTACTTC. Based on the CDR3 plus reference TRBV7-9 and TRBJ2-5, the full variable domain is DTGVSQNPRHKITKRGQNVTFRCDPISEHNRLYWYRQTLGQGPEFLTYFQNEAQLEKSRLLSDRFSAERPKGSFSTLEIQRTEQGDSAMYLCASSSGLADQETQYFGPGTRLLVL.

This CDR3 reads CASSPQGNTGELFF. The DNA for the CDR3 is TGTGCCAGCAGTCCACAGGGGAACACCGGGGAGCTGTTTTTT. The V gene is TRBV2, the J gene TRBJ2-2; maybe TRBD1 (6 bases). CDR1 is SNHLY, CDR2 FYNNEI, per germline. Trimming shortened V by 5 bases and J by 1 base, and 8 bases separated the two germline ends. The CDR3 extends over 14 amino acids.

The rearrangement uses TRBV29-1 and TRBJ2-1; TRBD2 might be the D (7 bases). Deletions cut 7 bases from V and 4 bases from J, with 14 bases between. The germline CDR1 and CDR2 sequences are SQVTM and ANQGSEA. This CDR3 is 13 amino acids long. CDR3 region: CSAEGGGYNEQFF. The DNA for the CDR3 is TGCAGCGCCGAGGGAGGGGGTTACAATGAGCAGTTCTTC.

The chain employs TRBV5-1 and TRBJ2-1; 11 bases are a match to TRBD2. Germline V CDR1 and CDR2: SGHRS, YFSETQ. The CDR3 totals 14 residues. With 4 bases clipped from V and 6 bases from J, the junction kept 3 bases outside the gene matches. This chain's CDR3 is CASSPGLAANEQFF. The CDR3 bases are TGCGCCAGCAGCCCGGGACTAGCGGCCAATGAGCAGTTCTTC.

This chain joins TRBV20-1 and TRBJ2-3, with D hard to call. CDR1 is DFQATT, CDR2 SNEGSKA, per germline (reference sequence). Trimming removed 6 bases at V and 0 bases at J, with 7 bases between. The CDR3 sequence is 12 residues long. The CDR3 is CSAPKSTDTQYF. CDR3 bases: TGCAGTGCACCCAAAAGCACAGATACGCAGTATTTT.

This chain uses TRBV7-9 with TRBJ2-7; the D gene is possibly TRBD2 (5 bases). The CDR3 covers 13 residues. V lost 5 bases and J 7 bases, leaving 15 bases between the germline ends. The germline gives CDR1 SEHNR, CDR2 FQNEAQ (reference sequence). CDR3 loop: CASSIRVRGEQYF. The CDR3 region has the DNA TGTGCCAGCAGCATAAGGGTCCGCGGGGAGCAGTACTTC.

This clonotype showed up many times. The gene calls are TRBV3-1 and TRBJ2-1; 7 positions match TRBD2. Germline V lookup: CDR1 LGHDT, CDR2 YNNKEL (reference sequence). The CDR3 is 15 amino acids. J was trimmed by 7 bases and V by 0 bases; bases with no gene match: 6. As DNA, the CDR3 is TGTGCCAGCAGCCAAGATTGGAGCGGGACGAATGAGCAGTTCTTC. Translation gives CASSQDWSGTNEQFF.

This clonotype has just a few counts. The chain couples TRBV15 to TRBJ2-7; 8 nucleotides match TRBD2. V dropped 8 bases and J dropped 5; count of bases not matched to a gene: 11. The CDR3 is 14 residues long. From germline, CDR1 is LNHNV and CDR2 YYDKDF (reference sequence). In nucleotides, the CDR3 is TGTGCCACCCGTGTAGGCGGGAGGCCCAACGAGCAGTACTTC. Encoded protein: CATRVGGRPNEQYF.

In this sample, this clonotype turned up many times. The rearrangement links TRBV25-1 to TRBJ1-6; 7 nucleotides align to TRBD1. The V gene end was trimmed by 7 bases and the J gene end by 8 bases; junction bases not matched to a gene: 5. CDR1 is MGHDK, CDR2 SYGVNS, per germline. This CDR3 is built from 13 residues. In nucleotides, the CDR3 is TGTGCCAGCACCGGGACAGACTATTCACCCCTCCACTTT. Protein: CASTGTDYSPLHF.

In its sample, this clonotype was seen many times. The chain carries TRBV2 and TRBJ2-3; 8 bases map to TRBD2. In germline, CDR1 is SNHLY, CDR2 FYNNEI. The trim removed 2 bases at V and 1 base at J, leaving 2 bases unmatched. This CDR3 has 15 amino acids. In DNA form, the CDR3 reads TGTGCCAGCAGTGAACTGACTAGCGGCACAGATACGCAGTATTTT. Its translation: CASSELTSGTDTQYF.

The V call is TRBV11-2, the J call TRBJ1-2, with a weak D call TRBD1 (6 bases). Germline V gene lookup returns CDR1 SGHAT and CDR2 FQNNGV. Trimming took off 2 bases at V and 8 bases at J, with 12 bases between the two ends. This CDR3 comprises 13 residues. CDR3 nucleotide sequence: TGTGCCAGCAGCTTAAGCGTACAGGGAGGCTACACCTTC. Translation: CASSLSVQGGYTF.

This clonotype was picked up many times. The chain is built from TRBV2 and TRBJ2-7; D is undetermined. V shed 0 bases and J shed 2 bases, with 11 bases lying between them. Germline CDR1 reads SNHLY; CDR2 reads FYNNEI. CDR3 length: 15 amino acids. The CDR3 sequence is CASSEAWQSTYEQYF. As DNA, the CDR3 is TGTGCCAGCAGTGAAGCTTGGCAGTCAACCTACGAGCAGTACTTC.

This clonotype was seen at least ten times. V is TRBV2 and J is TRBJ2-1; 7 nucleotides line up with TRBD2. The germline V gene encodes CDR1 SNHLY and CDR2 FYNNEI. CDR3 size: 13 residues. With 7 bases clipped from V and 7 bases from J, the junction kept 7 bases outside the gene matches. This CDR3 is CASKTSWGNEQFF. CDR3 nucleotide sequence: TGTGCCAGCAAGACTAGCTGGGGAAATGAGCAGTTCTTC.

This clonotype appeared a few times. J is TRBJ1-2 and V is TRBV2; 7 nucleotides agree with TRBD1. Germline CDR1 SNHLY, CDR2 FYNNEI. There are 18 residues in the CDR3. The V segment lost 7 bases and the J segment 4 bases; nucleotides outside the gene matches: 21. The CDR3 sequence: CASNGLLKRGDRVYGYTF. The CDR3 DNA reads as TGTGCCAGCAATGGACTACTAAAGAGAGGAGACAGGGTCTATGGCTACACCTTC.

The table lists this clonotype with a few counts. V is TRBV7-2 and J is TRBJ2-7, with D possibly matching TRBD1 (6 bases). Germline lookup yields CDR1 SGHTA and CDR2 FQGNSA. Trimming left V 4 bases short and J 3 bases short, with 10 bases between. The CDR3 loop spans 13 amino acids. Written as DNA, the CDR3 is TGTGCCAGCAGCTCGAAGGGGGTCTACGAGCAGTACTTC. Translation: CASSSKGVYEQYF.

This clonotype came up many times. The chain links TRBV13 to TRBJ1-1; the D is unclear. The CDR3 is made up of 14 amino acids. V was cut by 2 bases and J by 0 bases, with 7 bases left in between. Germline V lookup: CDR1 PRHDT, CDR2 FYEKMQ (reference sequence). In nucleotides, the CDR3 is TGTGCCAGCAGCTTAATGACGGTGAACACTGAAGCTTTCTTT. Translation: CASSLMTVNTEAFF.

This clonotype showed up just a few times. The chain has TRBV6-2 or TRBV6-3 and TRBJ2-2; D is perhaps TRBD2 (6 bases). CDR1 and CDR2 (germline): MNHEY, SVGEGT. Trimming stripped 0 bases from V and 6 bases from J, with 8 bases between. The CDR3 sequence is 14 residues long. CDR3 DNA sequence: TGTGCCAGCAGTTACTCGCGGGATGCCGGGGAGCTGTTTTTT. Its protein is CASSYSRDAGELFF.

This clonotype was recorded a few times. DNA of the CDR3: TGTGCCAAAGGGACAGGGAGGCACAATGAGCAGTTCTTC. Translated, it gives CAKGTGRHNEQFF. This sequence joins TRBV2 and TRBJ2-1; 9 bases line up with TRBD1. With V trimmed by 10 bases and J by 5 bases, 6 bases remained unmatched. This CDR3 is built from 13 residues. Germline values: CDR1 SNHLY, CDR2 FYNNEI.

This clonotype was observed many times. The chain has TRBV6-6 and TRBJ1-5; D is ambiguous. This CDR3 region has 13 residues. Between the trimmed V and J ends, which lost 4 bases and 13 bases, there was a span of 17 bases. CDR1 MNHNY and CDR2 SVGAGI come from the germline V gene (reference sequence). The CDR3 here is CASSSLSDSGQHF. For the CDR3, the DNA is TGTGCCAGCAGTTCACTCTCGGACTCGGGACAGCATTTT.

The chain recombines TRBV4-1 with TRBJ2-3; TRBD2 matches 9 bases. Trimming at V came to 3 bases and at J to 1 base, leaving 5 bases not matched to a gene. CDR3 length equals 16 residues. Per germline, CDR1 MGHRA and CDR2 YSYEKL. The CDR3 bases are TGCGCCAGCAGCCATTTAGCGGGAGTGGGCACAGATACGCAGTATTTT. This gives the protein CASSHLAGVGTDTQYF.